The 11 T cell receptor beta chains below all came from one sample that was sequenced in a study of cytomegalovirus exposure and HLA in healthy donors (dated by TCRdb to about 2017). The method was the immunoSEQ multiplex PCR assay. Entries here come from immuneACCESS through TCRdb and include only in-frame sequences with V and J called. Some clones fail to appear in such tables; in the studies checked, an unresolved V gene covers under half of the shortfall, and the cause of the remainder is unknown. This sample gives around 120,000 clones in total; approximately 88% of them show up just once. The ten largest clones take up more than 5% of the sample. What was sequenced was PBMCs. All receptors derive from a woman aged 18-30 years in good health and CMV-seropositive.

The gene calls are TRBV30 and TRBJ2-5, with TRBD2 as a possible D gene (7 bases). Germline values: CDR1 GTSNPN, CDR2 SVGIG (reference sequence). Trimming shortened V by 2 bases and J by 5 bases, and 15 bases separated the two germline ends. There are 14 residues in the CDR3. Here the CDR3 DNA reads TGTGCCTGGAGTTCTGGGGGGGGCCGGGAGACCCAGTACTTC. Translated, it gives CAWSSGGGRETQYF.

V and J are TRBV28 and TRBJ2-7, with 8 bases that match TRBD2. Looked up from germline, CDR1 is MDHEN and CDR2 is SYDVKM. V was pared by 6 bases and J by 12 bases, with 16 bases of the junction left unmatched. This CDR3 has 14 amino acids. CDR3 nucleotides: TGTGCCAGCAGCGCTTCCGGGACTAGATATTTCGGGTACTTC. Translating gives CASSASGTRYFGYF.

CDR3 DNA sequence: TGCGCCAGCAGCCAAGATAGTATGTCGGACTATGGCTACACCTTC. As protein: CASSQDSMSDYGYTF. The chain carries TRBV4-1 and TRBJ1-2; D uncertain. V was shortened by 0 bases and J by 3 bases, with 11 bases between the two germline ends. The CDR3 extends over 15 amino acids. Per the germline V gene, CDR1 is MGHRA and CDR2 is YSYEKL.

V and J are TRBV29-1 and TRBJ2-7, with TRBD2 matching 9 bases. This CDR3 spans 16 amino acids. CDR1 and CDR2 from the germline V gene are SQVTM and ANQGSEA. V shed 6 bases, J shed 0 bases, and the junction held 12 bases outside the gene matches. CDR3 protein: CSVGTSLSRISYEQYF. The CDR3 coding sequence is TGCAGCGTGGGGACTAGCCTCTCCAGAATCTCCTACGAGCAGTACTTC.

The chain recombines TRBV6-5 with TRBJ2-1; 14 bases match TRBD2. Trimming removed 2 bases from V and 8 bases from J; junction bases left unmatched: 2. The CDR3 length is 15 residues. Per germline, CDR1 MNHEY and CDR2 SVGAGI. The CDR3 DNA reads TGTGCCAGCAGTTACGGGACTAGCGGGAGTTATGAGCAGTTCTTC. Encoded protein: CASSYGTSGSYEQFF.

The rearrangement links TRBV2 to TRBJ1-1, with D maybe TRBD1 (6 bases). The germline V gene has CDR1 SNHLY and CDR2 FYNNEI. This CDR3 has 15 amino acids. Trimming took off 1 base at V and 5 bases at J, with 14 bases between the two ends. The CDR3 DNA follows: TGTGCCAGCAGTGAAGAAGGGGGTAGGTGGACTGAAGCTTTCTTT. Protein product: CASSEEGGRWTEAFF. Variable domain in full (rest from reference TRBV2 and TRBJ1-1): EPEVTQTPSHQVTQMGQEVILRCVPISNHLYFYWYRQILGQKVEFLVSFYNNEISEKSEIFDDQFSVERPDGSNFTLKIRSTKLEDSAMYFCASSEEGGRWTEAFFGQGTRLTVV.

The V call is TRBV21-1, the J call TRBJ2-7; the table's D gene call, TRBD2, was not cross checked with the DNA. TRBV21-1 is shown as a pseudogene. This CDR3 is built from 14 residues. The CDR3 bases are TGTGCCAGCACAACGCTAGCGGCCTCCTACGAGCAGTACTTC. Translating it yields CASTTLAASYEQYF.

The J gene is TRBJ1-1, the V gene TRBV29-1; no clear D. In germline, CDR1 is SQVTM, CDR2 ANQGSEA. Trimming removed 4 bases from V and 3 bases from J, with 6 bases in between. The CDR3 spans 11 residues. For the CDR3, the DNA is TGCAGCGTTGTAGTTGACACTGAAGCTTTCTTT. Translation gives CSVVVDTEAFF.

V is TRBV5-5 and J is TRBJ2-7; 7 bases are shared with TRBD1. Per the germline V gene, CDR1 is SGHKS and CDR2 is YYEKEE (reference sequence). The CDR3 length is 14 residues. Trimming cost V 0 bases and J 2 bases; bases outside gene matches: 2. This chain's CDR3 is CASSLAQGAYEQYF. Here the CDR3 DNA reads TGTGCCAGCAGCTTGGCCCAGGGGGCCTACGAGCAGTACTTC. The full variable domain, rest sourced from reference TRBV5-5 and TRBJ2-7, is DAGVTQSPTHLIKTRGQQVTLRCSPISGHKSVSWYQQVLGQGPQFIFQYYEKEERGRGNFPDRFSARQFPNYSSELNVNALLLGDSALYLCASSLAQGAYEQYFGPGTRLTVT.

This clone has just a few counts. CDR3: CASSPGQGFTGELFF. The DNA of the CDR3 is TGTGCCAGCAGCCCGGGACAGGGGTTCACCGGGGAGCTGTTTTTT. This rearrangement joins TRBV7-9 to TRBJ2-2, with TRBD1 matching 10 bases. This CDR3 region has 15 residues. The V and J ends lost 5 bases and 4 bases, in that order; junction bases with no gene match: 4. Germline V gene lookup returns CDR1 SEHNR and CDR2 FQNEAQ (reference sequence).

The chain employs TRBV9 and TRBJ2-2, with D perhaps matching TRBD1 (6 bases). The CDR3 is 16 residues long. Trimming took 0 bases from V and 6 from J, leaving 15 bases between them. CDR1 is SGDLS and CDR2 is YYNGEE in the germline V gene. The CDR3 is CASSVATGKGAGELFF. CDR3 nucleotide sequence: TGTGCCAGCAGCGTAGCTACAGGGAAAGGGGCCGGGGAGCTGTTTTTT.